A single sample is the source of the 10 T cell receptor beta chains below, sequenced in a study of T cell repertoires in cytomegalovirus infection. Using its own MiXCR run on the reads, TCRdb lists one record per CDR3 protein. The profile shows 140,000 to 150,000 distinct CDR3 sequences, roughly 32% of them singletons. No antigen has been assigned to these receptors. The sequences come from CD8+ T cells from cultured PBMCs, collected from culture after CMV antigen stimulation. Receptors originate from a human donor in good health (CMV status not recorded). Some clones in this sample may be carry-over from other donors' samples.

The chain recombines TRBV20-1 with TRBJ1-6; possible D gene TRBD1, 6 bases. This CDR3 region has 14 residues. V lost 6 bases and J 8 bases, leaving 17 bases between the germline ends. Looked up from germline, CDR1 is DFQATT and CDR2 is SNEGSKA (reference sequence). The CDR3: CSAIEGDTHSPLHF. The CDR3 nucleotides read TGCAGTGCCATCGAGGGGGACACTCATTCACCCCTCCACTTT.

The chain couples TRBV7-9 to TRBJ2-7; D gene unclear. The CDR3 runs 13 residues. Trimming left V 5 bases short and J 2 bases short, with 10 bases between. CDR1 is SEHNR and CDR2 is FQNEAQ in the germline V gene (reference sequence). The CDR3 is CASSAESAYEQYF. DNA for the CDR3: TGTGCCAGCAGCGCGGAGAGCGCCTACGAGCAGTACTTC.

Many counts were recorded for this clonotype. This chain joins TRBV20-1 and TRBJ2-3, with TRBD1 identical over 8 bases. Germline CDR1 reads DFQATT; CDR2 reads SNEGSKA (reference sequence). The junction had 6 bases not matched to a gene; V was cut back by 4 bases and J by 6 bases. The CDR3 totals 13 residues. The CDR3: CSAKGTGIDTQYF. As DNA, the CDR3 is TGCAGTGCTAAAGGGACAGGCATCGATACGCAGTATTTT.

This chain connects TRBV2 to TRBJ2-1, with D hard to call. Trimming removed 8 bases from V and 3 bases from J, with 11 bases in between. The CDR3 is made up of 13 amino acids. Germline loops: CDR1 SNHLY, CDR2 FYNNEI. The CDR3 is CASVRAHYNEQFF. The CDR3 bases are TGTGCCAGCGTAAGGGCCCACTACAATGAGCAGTTCTTC.

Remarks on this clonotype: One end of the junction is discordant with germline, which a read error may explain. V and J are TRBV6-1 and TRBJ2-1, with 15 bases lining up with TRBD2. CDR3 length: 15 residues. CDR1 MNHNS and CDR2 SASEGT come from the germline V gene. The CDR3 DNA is TGTGCCAGCATCGGGACTAGCGGGGGGTACAATGATCAGTTCTTC. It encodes CASIGTSGGYNDQFF.

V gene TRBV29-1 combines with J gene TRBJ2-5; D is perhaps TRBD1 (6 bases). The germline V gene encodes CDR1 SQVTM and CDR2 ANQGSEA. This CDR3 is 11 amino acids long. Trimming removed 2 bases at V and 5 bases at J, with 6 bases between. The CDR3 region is CSVEQGETQYF. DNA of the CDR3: TGCAGCGTTGAACAGGGGGAGACCCAGTACTTC.

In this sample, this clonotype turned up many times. The CDR3 sequence is CAIRSTSGGPQETQYF. The CDR3 DNA sequence: TGTGCCATCAGATCGACTAGCGGGGGGCCCCAAGAGACCCAGTACTTC. The chain uses TRBV10-3 and TRBJ2-5; 13 positions match TRBD2. CDR1 and CDR2 from the germline V gene are ENHRY and SYGVKD. The V segment lost 6 bases and the J segment 1 base; nucleotides outside the gene matches: 5. This CDR3 contains 16 residues.

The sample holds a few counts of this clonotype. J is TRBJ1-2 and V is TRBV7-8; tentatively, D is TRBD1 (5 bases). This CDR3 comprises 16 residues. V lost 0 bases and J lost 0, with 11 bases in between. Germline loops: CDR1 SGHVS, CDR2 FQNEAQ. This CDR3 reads CASSLAAGSPNYGYTF. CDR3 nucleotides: TGTGCCAGCAGCTTAGCGGCAGGGAGTCCTAACTATGGCTACACCTTC.

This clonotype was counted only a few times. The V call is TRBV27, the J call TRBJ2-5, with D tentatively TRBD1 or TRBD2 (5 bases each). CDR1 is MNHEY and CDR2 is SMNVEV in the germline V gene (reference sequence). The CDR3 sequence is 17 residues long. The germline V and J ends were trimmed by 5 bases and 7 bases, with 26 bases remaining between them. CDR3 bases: TGTGCCAGCAGTCCGACCACCACCGGGACCCTCAAAGGGACCCAGTACTTC. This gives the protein CASSPTTTGTLKGTQYF.

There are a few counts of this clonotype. The CDR3 loop is CASSELAGSSYNEQFF. CDR3 nucleotides: TGTGCCAGCAGCGAGCTAGCGGGTTCCTCCTACAATGAGCAGTTCTTC. The gene calls are TRBV7-9 and TRBJ2-1; TRBD2 aligns across 8 bases. J lost 0 bases, V lost 5 bases, and 6 bases had no gene match. The CDR3 sequence is 16 residues long. The V gene's germline CDR1 is SEHNR and CDR2 FQNEAQ (reference sequence).